This is a list of T cell receptor beta chains from one sample in a study of cytomegalovirus exposure and HLA in healthy donors. The data were produced by immunoSEQ multiplex PCR, yet TCRdb's version contains in-frame clones alone and is incomplete. Among about 150,000 clones, 79% were seen once, and the ten largest hold around 6.5%. The source material was PBMCs. The source is a man aged 45-60 years in good health and CMV-seropositive. The CDR3 runs from the conserved cysteine through the conserved F or W. The order of the fields is J gene, clone size, D gene, V gene, CDR3 protein, CDR3 DNA. D genes are given only for firm matches. The size of a clone is reported for some rows only, either as once, few or many, or as a class for expanded clones.

TRBJ1-2 | - | - | TRBV28 | CASTRRGFFPRYTF | TGTGCCAGCACCCGTAGAGGGTTCTTCCCTCGCTACACCTTC
TRBJ2-7 | once | - | TRBV4-1 | CASSQRPGQDYEQYF | TGCGCCAGCAGCCAACGGCCGGGACAAGATTACGAGCAGTACTTC
TRBJ2-5 | - | TRBD2 | TRBV28 | CASSPGLAGVEEQYF | TGTGCCAGCAGTCCCGGACTAGCGGGAGTGGAAGAGCAGTACTTC
TRBJ2-3 | once | TRBD2 | TRBV4-1 | CASSWSGSPSTDTQYF | TGCGCCAGCAGCTGGAGCGGGAGTCCAAGCACAGATACGCAGTATTTT
TRBJ2-4 | - | - | TRBV28 | CASVGNIQYF | TGTGCCAGCGTCGGGAACATTCAGTACTTC
TRBJ2-7 | - | - | TRBV7-9 | CASSQTVEQYF | TGTGCCAGCAGTCAAACTGTCGAGCAGTACTTC
TRBJ1-3 | - | - | TRBV9 | CASSVGSSGNTIYF | TGTGCCAGCAGCGTGGGCTCCTCTGGAAACACCATATATTTT
TRBJ2-1 | - | - | TRBV15 | CATGGSYNEQFF | TGTGCCACCGGAGGCTCCTACAATGAGCAGTTCTTC
TRBJ2-3 | - | - | TRBV5-1 | CASMPGVLDTDTQYF | TGCGCCAGTATGCCCGGGGTTCTGGACACAGATACGCAGTATTTT
TRBJ1-2 | few | TRBD1 | TRBV6-5 | CASSRGTAPNYGYTF | TGTGCCAGCAGCCGAGGGACAGCACCTAACTATGGCTACACCTTC
TRBJ2-4 | few | TRBD1 | TRBV19 | CASSVLFGQGKVLRTKNIQYF | TGTGCCAGTAGTGTCCTGTTCGGACAGGGAAAAGTCCTTAGAACCAAAAACATTCAGTACTTC
TRBJ1-2 | - | - | TRBV28 | CASSSGNGYTF | TGTGCCAGCAGCTCAGGGAATGGCTACACCTTC
TRBJ2-7 | - | TRBD1 | TRBV5-1 | CASSYRDRAYEQYF | TGCGCCAGCAGCTACCGGGACAGGGCCTACGAGCAGTACTTC
TRBJ2-6 | - | - | TRBV6-5 | CASRTSNGANVLTF | TGTGCCAGCAGAACTAGCAACGGGGCCAACGTCCTGACTTTC
TRBJ2-1 | - | TRBD2 | TRBV6-5 | CASSSLSGRAGEQFF | TGTGCCAGCAGTTCCTTGAGCGGGAGGGCAGGTGAGCAGTTCTTC
TRBJ2-7 | - | TRBD1 | TRBV13 | CASSLGPTGGGEQYF | TGTGCCAGCAGCTTAGGGCCAACAGGGGGCGGGGAGCAGTACTTC
TRBJ1-1 | - | - | TRBV5-1 | CASSILRSGDGEAFF | TGCGCCAGCAGCATCCTGCGGTCCGGCGATGGGGAAGCTTTCTTT
TRBJ2-6 | - | - | TRBV5-1 | CASSLEPPGANVLTF | TGCGCCAGCAGCTTGGAGCCCCCTGGGGCCAACGTCCTGACTTTC
TRBJ2-5 | - | - | TRBV9 | CASSVASGIQETQYF | TGTGCCAGCAGCGTAGCGAGCGGTATCCAAGAGACCCAGTACTTC
TRBJ2-7 | - | TRBD2 | TRBV5-1 | CASSLFGLAGAEQYF | TGCGCCAGCAGCTTGTTCGGGCTAGCGGGAGCCGAGCAGTACTTC
TRBJ2-1 | - | TRBD2 | TRBV2 | CASRTSGSAYNEQFF | TGTGCCAGCAGGACTAGCGGGAGTGCTTACAATGAGCAGTTCTTC
TRBJ1-6 | - | - | TRBV5-6 | CASNRINSPLHF | TGTGCCAGCAACAGAATAAATTCACCCCTCCACTTT
TRBJ2-3 | - | - | TRBV5-5 | CASSSRLASDTQYF | TGTGCCAGCAGCTCCCGGCTAGCGTCAGATACGCAGTATTTT
TRBJ2-7 | - | - | TRBV7-9 | CASSPMPRAYEQYF | TGTGCCAGCAGCCCAATGCCCAGGGCCTACGAGCAGTACTTC
TRBJ2-7 | - | - | TRBV18 | CASSPSSEQYF | TGTGCCAGCTCACCTTCCAGCGAGCAGTACTTC
TRBJ2-7 | - | - | TRBV15 | CATSRDLGTGIYEQYF | TGTGCCACCAGCAGAGATCTGGGGACTGGTATCTACGAGCAGTACTTC
TRBJ1-1 | - | TRBD1 | TRBV7-9 | CASSLDRGTEAFF | TGTGCCAGCAGCTTAGACAGGGGTACTGAAGCTTTCTTT
TRBJ1-4 | few | - | TRBV30 | CAWSVPNASTEELFF | TGTGCCTGGAGTGTACCCAATGCCTCGACAGAGGAACTGTTTTTT
TRBJ1-2 | - | - | TRBV5-1 | CASSPQTDFYGYTF | TGCGCCAGCAGCCCCCAGACAGACTTTTATGGCTACACCTTC
TRBJ2-7 | once | - | TRBV15 | CATSRGRAAGEQYF | TGTGCCACCAGCAGGGGGCGGGCAGCGGGTGAGCAGTACTTC
TRBJ2-3 | - | TRBD2 | TRBV29-1 | CSVSTSGQDTQYF | TGCAGCGTTTCCACTAGCGGGCAAGATACGCAGTATTTT
TRBJ2-1 | - | - | TRBV7-9 | CASSLAAQYNEQFF | TGTGCCAGCAGCTTAGCGGCTCAGTACAATGAGCAGTTCTTC
TRBJ2-5 | - | TRBD2 | TRBV30 | CAWSELAGRGETQYF | TGTGCCTGGAGTGAATTAGCGGGACGGGGGGAGACCCAGTACTTC
TRBJ1-4 | - | TRBD1 | TRBV5-4 | CASSSDDRVGEKLFF | TGTGCCAGCAGCTCGGATGACAGGGTAGGAGAAAAACTGTTTTTT
TRBJ2-7 | - | - | TRBV6-4 | CASSEIWGNGEQYF | TGTGCCAGCAGTGAAATATGGGGCAACGGCGAGCAGTACTTC